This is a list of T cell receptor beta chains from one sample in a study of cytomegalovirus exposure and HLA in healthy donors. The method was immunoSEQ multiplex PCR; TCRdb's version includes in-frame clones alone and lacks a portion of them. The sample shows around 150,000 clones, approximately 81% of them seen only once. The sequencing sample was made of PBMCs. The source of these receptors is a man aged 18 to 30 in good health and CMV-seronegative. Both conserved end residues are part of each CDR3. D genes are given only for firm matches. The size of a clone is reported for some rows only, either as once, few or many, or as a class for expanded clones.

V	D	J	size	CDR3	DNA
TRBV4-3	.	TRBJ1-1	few	CASSQGGLEAFF	TGCGCCAGCAGCCAAGGTGGACTTGAAGCTTTCTTT
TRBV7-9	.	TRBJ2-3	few	CASSFGDDTQYF	TGTGCCAGCAGCTTCGGGGATGATACGCAGTATTTT
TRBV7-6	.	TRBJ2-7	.	CASSPSSYEQYF	TGTGCCAGCAGCCCGAGCTCCTACGAGCAGTACTTC
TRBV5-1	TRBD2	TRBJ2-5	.	CASSLMRGQETQYF	TGCGCCAGCAGCTTGATGCGGGGGCAAGAGACCCAGTACTTC
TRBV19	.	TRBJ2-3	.	CASSISVDYTDTQYF	TGTGCCAGTAGTATATCTGTAGACTACACAGATACGCAGTATTTT
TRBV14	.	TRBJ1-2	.	CASSQDSAVNYGYTF	TGTGCCAGCAGCCAAGATTCCGCGGTCAACTATGGCTACACCTTC
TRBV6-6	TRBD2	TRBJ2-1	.	CASSYSGGRGGNEQFF	TGTGCCAGCAGTTACTCAGGAGGGAGGGGAGGGAATGAGCAGTTCTTC
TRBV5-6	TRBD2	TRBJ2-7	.	CASSPGGLAGRYEQYF	TGTGCCAGCAGCCCGGGGGGACTAGCGGGCCGCTACGAGCAGTACTTC
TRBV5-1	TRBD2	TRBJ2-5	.	CASSTPGTTETQYF	TGCGCCAGCAGCACCCCCGGGACTACCGAGACCCAGTACTTC
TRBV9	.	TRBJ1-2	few	CASSPQEANYGYTF	TGTGCCAGCAGCCCCCAGGAAGCTAACTATGGCTACACCTTC
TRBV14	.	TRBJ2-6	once	CASSQFRLISGANVLTF	TGTGCCAGCAGCCAATTCCGACTCATCTCTGGGGCCAACGTCCTGACTTTC
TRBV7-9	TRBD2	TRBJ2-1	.	CASSVPLAGGYYNEQFF	TGTGCCAGCAGCGTCCCCTTGGCGGGAGGGTATTACAATGAGCAGTTCTTC
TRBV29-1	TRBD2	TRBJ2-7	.	CSVATSGAYEQYF	TGCAGCGTGGCCACTAGCGGGGCTTACGAGCAGTACTTC
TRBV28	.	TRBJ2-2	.	CASSFMNTGELFF	TGTGCCAGCAGTTTCATGAACACCGGGGAGCTGTTTTTT
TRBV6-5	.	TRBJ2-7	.	CASSQQGSYEQYF	TGTGCCAGCAGTCAGCAGGGGTCCTACGAGCAGTACTTC
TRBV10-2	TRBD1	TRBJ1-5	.	CASSGQGESNQPQHF	TGCGCCAGCAGTGGCCAGGGGGAGAGCAATCAGCCCCAGCATTTT
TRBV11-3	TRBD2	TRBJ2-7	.	CASSPGAGVAEQYF	TGTGCCAGCAGCCCTGGGGCGGGAGTGGCCGAGCAGTACTTC
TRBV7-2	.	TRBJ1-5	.	CASSLVDQPQHF	TGTGCCAGCAGCTTAGTCGATCAGCCCCAGCATTTT
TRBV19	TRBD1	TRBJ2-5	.	CASSAQVTGGAQYF	TGTGCCAGTAGTGCCCAGGTCACAGGGGGCGCCCAGTACTTC
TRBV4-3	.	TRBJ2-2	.	CASSPLIRGGTGELFF	TGCGCCAGCAGCCCCCTTATACGGGGAGGCACCGGGGAGCTGTTTTTT
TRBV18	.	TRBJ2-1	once	CASRYFDNEQFF	TGTGCCAGCCGTTATTTCGACAATGAGCAGTTCTTC
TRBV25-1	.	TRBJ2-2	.	CASSDGFGNTGELFF	TGTGCCAGCAGCGACGGGTTTGGAAACACCGGGGAGCTGTTTTTT
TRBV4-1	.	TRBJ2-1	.	CASSHILDRAYNEQFF	TGCGCCAGCAGCCACATCCTGGACAGAGCGTACAATGAGCAGTTCTTC
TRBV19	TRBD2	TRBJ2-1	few	CASSRTSGRSWGNEQFF	TGTGCCAGTAGTAGGACTAGCGGGAGGTCTTGGGGCAATGAGCAGTTCTTC
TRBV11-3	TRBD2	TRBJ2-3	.	CASAEREALRGTDTQYF	TGTGCCTCTGCCGAACGGGAGGCTCTCAGGGGCACAGATACGCAGTATTTT
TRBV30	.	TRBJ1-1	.	CAWAVGGATEAFF	TGTGCCTGGGCAGTCGGTGGGGCCACTGAAGCTTTCTTT
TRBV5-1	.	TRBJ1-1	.	CASSPLPQAGMNTEAFF	TGCGCCAGCAGCCCACTCCCCCAGGCGGGCATGAACACTGAAGCTTTCTTT
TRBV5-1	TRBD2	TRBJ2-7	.	CASSWASGVYEQYF	TGCGCCAGCAGCTGGGCTAGCGGGGTCTACGAGCAGTACTTC
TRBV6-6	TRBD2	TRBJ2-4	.	CASSSREEVKNIQYF	TGTGCCAGCAGTTCGCGGGAGGAGGTCAAAAACATTCAGTACTTC
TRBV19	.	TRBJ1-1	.	CASSGGSRRAEAFF	TGTGCCAGTAGTGGCGGGTCTCGGAGGGCTGAAGCTTTCTTT
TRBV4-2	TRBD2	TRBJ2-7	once	CASSPTRAGGPYEQYF	TGTGCCAGCAGCCCAACGAGGGCGGGAGGGCCCTACGAGCAGTACTTC
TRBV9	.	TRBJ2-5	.	CASSVGQEETQYF	TGTGCCAGCAGCGTAGGACAGGAAGAGACCCAGTACTTC
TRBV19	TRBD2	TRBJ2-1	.	CASNSGRDYNEQFF	TGTGCCAGTAACAGCGGGAGAGACTACAATGAGCAGTTCTTC
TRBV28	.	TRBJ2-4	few	CASRRQGLARGLAKNIQYF	TGTGCCAGCCGACGCCAGGGTCTCGCACGAGGCCTAGCCAAAAACATTCAGTACTTC
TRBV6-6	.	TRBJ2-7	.	CASRMPGQPQDEQYF	TGTGCCAGCAGAATGCCGGGACAACCTCAGGACGAGCAGTACTTC
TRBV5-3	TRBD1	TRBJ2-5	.	CSYEGARETQYF	TGTTCCTACGAGGGGGCTCGAGAGACCCAGTACTTC